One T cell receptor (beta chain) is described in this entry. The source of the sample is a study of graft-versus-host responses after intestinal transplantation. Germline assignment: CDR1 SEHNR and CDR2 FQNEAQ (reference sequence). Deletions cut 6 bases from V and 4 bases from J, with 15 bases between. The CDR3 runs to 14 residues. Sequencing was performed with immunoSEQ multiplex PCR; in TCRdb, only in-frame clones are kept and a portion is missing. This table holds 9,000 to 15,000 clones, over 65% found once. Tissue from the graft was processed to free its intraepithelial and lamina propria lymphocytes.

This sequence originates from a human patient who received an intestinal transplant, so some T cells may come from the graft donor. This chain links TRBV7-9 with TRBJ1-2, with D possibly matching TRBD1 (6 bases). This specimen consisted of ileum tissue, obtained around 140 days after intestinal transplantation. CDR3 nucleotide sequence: TGTGCCAGCAGTACCAGGGGAATGGGCTATGGCTACACCTTC. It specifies CASSTRGMGYGYTF.